Presented here are 10 T cell receptor beta chains from one specimen sequenced in a study of T cell responses to AZD1222 COVID-19 vaccine. The data were produced by immunoSEQ multiplex PCR, yet TCRdb's version contains in-frame clones alone and is incomplete. The sample consists of roughly 130,000 clones, around 90% of them appearing once. The sequencing here drew on peripheral blood, taken 28 days after the second AZD1222 dose. The receptors stem from an adult who received the AZD1222 COVID-19 vaccine.

The V and J genes are TRBV15 and TRBJ2-7, with D perhaps matching TRBD2 (5 bases). Germline V gene sequence: CDR1 LNHNV, CDR2 YYDKDF (reference sequence). Trimming took 5 bases from V and 0 from J, leaving 14 bases between them. The length of the CDR3 is 15 residues. The CDR3 coding sequence is TGTGCCACCAGCGGAAGGACTGCAAGCTCCTACGAGCAGTACTTC. Protein sequence: CATSGRTASSYEQYF.

The chain joins TRBV7-9 to TRBJ1-3, with D possibly TRBD1 on 5 matching bases. The CDR3 runs to 13 residues. V shed 8 bases and J shed 5 bases, with 13 bases lying between them. CDR1 and CDR2 (germline): SEHNR, FQNEAQ (reference sequence). CDR3 DNA: TGTGCCAGCGCCGGGGGAGGACGAAACACCATATATTTT. Its protein product is CASAGGGRNTIYF.

The chain combines TRBV4-3 with TRBJ1-6; no clear D gene. The CDR3 runs to 18 residues. The V end lost 0 bases, the J end lost 0 bases, and 12 bases lay between the germline ends. Germline V gene data show CDR1 as LGHNA and CDR2 as YSLEER. For the CDR3, the DNA is TGCGCCAGCAGCCAAGACTCACGGTCAAGCTCCTATAATTCACCCCTCCACTTT. Encoded protein: CASSQDSRSSSYNSPLHF.

This clone was recorded once. The rearrangement links TRBV12-3 or TRBV12-4 to TRBJ1-5; D is unclear. Trimming pared 3 bases from V and 6 bases from J, leaving 9 bases between. CDR3 length equals 13 residues. CDR3 amino acids: CASSFGSFQPQHF. The CDR3 DNA follows: TGTGCCAGCAGTTTTGGCAGCTTTCAGCCCCAGCATTTT.

The chain links TRBV7-2 to TRBJ2-5, with TRBD2 as a possible D gene (6 bases). Germline CDR1 and CDR2: SGHTA and FQGNSA. This CDR3 is 14 amino acids long. Trimming shortened V by 3 bases and J by 3 bases, and 11 bases separated the two germline ends. The chain's CDR3 is CASSFQGGEETQYF. CDR3 bases: TGTGCCAGCAGCTTCCAAGGAGGGGAAGAGACCCAGTACTTC.

In this sample, this clone turned up once. V and J are TRBV5-6 and TRBJ1-5; 12 bases are a match to TRBD1. The V and J ends lost 4 bases and 0 bases, in that order; junction bases with no gene match: 8. Germline assignment: CDR1 SGHDT and CDR2 YYEEEE. This CDR3 has 18 residues. Written as DNA, the CDR3 is TGTGCCAGCAGCCAGCCCCGGGACAGGGGGCCTAGCAATCAGCCCCAGCATTTT. Translated: CASSQPRDRGPSNQPQHF.

The chain uses TRBV9 and TRBJ1-6; D is unclear. The germline gives CDR1 SGDLS, CDR2 YYNGEE. CDR3 length: 13 amino acids. The V and J ends lost 0 bases and 10 bases respectively, with 8 bases between them. CDR3 DNA: TGTGCCAGCAGCGTAGATGTCACCTCACCCCTCCACTTT. Encoded protein: CASSVDVTSPLHF.

V is TRBV7-6 and J is TRBJ2-7; 7 nucleotides align to TRBD2. V dropped 5 bases and J dropped 2; count of bases not matched to a gene: 6. The CDR3 length is 14 residues. Germline V gives CDR1 SGHVS, CDR2 FNYEAQ. For the CDR3, the DNA is TGTGCCAGCAGCGGTAGTGGGACTACCTACGAGCAGTACTTC. This encodes CASSGSGTTYEQYF.

V is TRBV12-5 and J is TRBJ2-3; possibly TRBD1 for D (5 bases). Germline V gene data show CDR1 as LGHNT and CDR2 as FRNRAP. V was clipped by 5 bases and J by 5 bases, with 14 bases between them. The CDR3 runs to 14 residues. For the CDR3, the DNA is TGTGCTAGTGGTGGACCGCAGGGTGGAGATACGCAGTATTTT. Translated: CASGGPQGGDTQYF.

The CDR3 loop is CASSLTVRGLYTGELFF. The CDR3 coding sequence is TGTGCCAGCAGCTTAACCGTGAGAGGGCTCTACACCGGGGAGCTGTTTTTT. V is TRBV7-9 and J is TRBJ2-2, with a weak D call TRBD2 (5 bases). The CDR3 is 17 amino acids. The germline V gene encodes CDR1 SEHNR and CDR2 FQNEAQ (reference sequence). Trimming shortened V by 2 bases and J by 3 bases, and 16 bases separated the two germline ends.